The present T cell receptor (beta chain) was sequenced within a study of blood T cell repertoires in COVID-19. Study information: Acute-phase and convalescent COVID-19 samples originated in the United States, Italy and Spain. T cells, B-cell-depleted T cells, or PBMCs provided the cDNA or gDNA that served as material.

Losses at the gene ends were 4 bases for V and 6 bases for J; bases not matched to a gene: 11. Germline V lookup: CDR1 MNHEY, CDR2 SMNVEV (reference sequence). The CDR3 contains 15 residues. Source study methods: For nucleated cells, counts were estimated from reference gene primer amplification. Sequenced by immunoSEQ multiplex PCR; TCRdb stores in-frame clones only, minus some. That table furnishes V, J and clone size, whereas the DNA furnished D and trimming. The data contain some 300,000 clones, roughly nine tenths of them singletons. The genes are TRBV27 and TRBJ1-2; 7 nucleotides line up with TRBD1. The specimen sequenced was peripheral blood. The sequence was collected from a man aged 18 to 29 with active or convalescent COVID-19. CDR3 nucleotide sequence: TGTGCCAGCAGTTCCCGGGACAGAATCAGAGATGGCTACACCTTC. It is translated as CASSSRDRIRDGYTF.